The next 5 T cell receptor beta chains were all read from a single sample in a study of blood T cell repertoires in COVID-19 (dated by TCRdb to about 2020). Library construction relied on the immunoSEQ multiplex PCR assay. TCRdb took over this immuneACCESS table, retaining in-frame rearrangements with V and J assigned. Such tables are incomplete; in checked studies, under half of the missing clones stem from an unresolved V gene, and the remainder is unexplained. This sample holds fewer than 400,000 clones; roughly 88% were observed only once. Roughly 2.2% of the sample comes from the top ten. What was sequenced was PBMCs or T cells enriched from blood (not recorded which). Every receptor here comes from a man aged 30 to 45 who had recovered from COVID-19.

The chain uses TRBV27 and TRBJ1-2; D gene unclear. CDR3 length equals 12 residues. Trimming stripped 0 bases from V and 7 bases from J, with 6 bases between. Germline CDR1 MNHEY, CDR2 SMNVEV (reference sequence). The CDR3, as DNA: TGTGCCAGCAGTTTATCGGGCCGTGGCTACACCTTC. This codes for CASSLSGRGYTF.

The V and J genes are TRBV7-9 and TRBJ1-1, with TRBD1 as a possible D gene (5 bases). This CDR3 contains 17 residues. Deletions cut 0 bases from V and 5 bases from J, with 19 bases between. Per germline, CDR1 SEHNR and CDR2 FQNEAQ (reference sequence). The CDR3 protein is CASSLAGTPRRGTEAFF. DNA of the CDR3: TGTGCCAGCAGCTTAGCCGGGACGCCTCGGCGGGGGACTGAAGCTTTCTTT.

The V gene is TRBV18, the J gene TRBJ1-1; D is ambiguous. This CDR3 spans 11 amino acids. The ends were cut back, 5 bases at V and 8 bases at J, with 9 bases in the middle. CDR1 and CDR2 (germline): KGHSH, LQKENI. CDR3 sequence reads: CASSIESEAFF. The CDR3 coding sequence is TGTGCCAGCTCAATTGAGAGCGAAGCTTTCTTT.

Note on this clone: One end of the junction varies from germline; a read error may be responsible. V and J are TRBV7-2 and TRBJ2-7; 7 nucleotides agree with TRBD1. This CDR3 spans 14 amino acids. Germline V gene lookup returns CDR1 SGHTA and CDR2 FQGNSA. The CDR3 loop is CASSSTGVSHEQYF. CDR3 sequence (DNA): TGTGCCAGCAGCTCCACAGGGGTCTCCCACGAGCAGTACTTC.

This rearrangement joins TRBV30 to TRBJ2-3; the D gene is possibly TRBD2 (6 bases). Germline V gene sequence: CDR1 GTSNPN, CDR2 SVGIG (reference sequence). Trimming took off 2 bases at V and 0 bases at J, with 12 bases between the two ends. The CDR3 extends over 15 amino acids. The CDR3 region is CAWSMGLGSTDTQYF. CDR3 sequence (DNA): TGTGCCTGGAGTATGGGACTCGGAAGCACAGATACGCAGTATTTT.